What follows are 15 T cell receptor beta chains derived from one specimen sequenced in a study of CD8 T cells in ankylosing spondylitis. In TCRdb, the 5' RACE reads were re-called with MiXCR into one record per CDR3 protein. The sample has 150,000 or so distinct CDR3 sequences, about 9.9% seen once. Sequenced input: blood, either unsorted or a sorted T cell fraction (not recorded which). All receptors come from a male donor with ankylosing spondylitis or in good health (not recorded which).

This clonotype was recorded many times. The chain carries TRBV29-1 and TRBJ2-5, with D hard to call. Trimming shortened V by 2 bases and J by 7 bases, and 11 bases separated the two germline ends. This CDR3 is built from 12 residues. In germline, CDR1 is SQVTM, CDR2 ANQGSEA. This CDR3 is CSVEKPQRTQYF. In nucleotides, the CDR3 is TGCAGCGTTGAAAAGCCCCAACGGACCCAGTACTTC.

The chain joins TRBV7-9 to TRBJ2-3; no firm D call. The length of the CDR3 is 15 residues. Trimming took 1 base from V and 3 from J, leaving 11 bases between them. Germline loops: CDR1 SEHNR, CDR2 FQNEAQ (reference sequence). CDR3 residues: CASSLEARQTDTQYF. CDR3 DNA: TGTGCCAGCAGCTTAGAAGCCCGGCAGACAGATACGCAGTATTTT.

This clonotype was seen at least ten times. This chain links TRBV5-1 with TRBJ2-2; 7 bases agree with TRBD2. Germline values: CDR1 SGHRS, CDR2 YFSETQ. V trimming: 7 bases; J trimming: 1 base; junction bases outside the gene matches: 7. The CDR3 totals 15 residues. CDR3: CASCKGGGNTGELFF. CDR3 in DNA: TGCGCCAGCTGTAAAGGCGGGGGGAACACCGGGGAGCTGTTTTTT.

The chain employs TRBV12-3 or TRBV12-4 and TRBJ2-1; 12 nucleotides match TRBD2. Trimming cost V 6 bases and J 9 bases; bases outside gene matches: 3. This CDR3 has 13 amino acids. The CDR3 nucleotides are TGTGCCAGCAGGAAGGGACTAGCGGGTGAGCAGTTCTTC. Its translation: CASRKGLAGEQFF.

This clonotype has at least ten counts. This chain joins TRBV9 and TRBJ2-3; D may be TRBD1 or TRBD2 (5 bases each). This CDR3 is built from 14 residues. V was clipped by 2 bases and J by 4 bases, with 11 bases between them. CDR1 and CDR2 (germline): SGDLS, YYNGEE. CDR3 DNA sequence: TGTGCCAGCAGCGTCGCCCTGGGACCAGATACGCAGTATTTT. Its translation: CASSVALGPDTQYF.

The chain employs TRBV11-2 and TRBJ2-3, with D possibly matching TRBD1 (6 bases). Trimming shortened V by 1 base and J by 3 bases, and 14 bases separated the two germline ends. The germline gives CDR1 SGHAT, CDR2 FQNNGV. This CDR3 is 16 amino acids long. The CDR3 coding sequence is TGTGCCAGCAGCTTAGTAAGGGCAGGGGATACAGATACGCAGTATTTT. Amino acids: CASSLVRAGDTDTQYF.

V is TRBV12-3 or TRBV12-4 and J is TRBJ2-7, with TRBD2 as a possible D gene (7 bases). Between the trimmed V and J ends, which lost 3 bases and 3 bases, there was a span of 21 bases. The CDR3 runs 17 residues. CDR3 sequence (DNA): TGTGCCAGCAGTTTCAGTCCGTGGGCGGGGGCGAACTACGAGCAGTACTTC. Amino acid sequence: CASSFSPWAGANYEQYF.

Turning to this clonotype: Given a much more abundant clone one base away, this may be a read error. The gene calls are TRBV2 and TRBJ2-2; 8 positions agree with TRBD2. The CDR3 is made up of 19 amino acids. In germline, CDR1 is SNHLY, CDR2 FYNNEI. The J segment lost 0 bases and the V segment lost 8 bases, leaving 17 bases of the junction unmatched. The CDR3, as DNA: TGTGCCAGCTGTTTCCCTAGCGGGTCTAGTGGTGCGAACACCGGGGAGCTGTTTTTT. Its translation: CASCFPSGSSGANTGELFF. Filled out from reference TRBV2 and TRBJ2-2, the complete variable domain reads EPEVTQTPSHQVTQMGQEVILRCVPISNHLYFYWYRQILGQKVEFLVSFYNNEISEKSEIFDDQFSVERPDGSNFTLKIRSTKLEDSAMYFCASCFPSGSSGANTGELFFGEGSRLTVL.

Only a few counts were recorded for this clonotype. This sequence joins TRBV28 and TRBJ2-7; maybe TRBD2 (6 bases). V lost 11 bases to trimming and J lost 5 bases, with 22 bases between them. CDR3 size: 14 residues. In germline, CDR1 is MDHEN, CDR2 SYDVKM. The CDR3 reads CADLRGSCGNEQYF. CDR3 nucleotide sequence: TGTGCCGACCTGCGGGGCTCTTGCGGGAACGAGCAGTACTTC.

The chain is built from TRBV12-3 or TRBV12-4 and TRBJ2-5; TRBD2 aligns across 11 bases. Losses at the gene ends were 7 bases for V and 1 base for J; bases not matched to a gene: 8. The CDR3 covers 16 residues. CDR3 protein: CASTLGLAGIQETQYF. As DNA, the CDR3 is TGTGCCAGCACCCTCGGACTAGCGGGTATCCAAGAGACCCAGTACTTC.

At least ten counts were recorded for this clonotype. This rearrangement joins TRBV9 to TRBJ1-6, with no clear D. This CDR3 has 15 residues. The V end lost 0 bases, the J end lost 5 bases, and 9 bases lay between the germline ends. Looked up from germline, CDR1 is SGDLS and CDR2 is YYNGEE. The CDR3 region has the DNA TGTGCCAGCAGCGTAGCGGGCGACGATAATTCACCCCTCCACTTT. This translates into CASSVAGDDNSPLHF.

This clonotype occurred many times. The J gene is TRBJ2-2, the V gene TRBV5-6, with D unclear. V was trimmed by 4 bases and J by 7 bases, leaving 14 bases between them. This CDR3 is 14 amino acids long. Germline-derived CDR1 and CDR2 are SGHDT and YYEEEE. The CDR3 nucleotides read TGTGCCAGCAGCCCTGAGAATACAGACGGGGAGCTGTTTTTT. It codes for CASSPENTDGELFF.

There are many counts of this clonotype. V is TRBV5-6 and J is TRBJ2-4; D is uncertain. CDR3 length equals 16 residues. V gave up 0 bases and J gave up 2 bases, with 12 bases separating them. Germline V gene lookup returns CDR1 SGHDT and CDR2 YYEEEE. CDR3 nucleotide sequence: TGTGCCAGCAGCTTGGTTAGTGATCCGACCAAAAACATTCAGTACTTC. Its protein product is CASSLVSDPTKNIQYF.

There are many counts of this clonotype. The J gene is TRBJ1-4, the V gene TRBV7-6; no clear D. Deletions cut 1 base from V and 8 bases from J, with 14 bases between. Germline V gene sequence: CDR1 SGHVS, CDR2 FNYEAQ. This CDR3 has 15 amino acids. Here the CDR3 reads CASSLGRDLSEKLFF. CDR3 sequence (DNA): TGTGCCAGCAGCTTAGGGAGGGATCTAAGCGAAAAACTGTTTTTT.

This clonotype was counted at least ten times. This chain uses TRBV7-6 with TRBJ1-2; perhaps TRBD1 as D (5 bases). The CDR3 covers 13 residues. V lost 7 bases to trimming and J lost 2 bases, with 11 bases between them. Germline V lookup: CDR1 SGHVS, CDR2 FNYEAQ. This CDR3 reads CASTAGPNYGYTF. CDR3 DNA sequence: TGTGCCAGCACTGCGGGGCCAAACTATGGCTACACCTTC.